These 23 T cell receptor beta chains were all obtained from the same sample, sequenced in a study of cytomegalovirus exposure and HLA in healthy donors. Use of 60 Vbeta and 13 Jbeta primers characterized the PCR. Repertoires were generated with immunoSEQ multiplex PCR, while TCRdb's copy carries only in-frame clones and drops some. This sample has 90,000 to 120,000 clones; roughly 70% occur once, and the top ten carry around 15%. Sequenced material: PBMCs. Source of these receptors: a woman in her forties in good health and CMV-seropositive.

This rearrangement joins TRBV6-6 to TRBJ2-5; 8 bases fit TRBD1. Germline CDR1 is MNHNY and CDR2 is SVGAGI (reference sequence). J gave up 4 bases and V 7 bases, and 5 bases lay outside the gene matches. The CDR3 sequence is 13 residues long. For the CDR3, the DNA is TGTGCCAGCACGGACAGGGAGGTAGAGACCCAGTACTTC. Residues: CASTDREVETQYF.

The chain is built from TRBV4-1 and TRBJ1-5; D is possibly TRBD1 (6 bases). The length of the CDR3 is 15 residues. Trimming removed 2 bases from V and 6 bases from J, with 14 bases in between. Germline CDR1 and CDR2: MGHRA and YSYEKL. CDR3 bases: TGCGCCAGCAGCCAACACGGGACAAAAATTCAGCCCCAGCATTTT. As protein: CASSQHGTKIQPQHF.

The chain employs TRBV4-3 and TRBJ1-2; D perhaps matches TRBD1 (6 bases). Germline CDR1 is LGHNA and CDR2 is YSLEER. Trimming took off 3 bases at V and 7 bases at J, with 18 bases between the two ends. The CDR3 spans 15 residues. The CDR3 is CASSQEIGGRGGYTF. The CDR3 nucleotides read TGCGCCAGCAGCCAGGAAATAGGGGGAAGGGGTGGCTACACCTTC.

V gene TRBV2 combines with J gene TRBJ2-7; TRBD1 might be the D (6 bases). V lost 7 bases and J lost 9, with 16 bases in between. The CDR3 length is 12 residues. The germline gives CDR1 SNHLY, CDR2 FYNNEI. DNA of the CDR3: TGTGCCAGCAACTACCATCAGGGGTGGCAGTACTTC. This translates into CASNYHQGWQYF.

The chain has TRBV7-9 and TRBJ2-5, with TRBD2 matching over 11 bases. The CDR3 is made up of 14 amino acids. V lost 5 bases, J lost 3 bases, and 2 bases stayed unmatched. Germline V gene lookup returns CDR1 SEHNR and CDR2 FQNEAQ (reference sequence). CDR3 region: CASSLGLAEETQYF. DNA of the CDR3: TGTGCCAGCAGCCTGGGACTAGCGGAAGAGACCCAGTACTTC.

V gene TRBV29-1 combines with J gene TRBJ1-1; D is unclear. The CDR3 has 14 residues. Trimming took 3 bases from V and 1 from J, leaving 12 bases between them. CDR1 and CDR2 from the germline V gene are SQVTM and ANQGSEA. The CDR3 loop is CSVELDQANTEAFF. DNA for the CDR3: TGCAGCGTTGAGTTAGACCAGGCGAACACTGAAGCTTTCTTT.

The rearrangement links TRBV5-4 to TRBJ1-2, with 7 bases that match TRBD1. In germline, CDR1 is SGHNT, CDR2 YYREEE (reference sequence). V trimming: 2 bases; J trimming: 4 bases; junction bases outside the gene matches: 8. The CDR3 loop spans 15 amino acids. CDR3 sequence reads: CASSFRQGQIYGYTF. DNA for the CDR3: TGTGCCAGCAGCTTTCGACAGGGACAAATCTATGGCTACACCTTC.

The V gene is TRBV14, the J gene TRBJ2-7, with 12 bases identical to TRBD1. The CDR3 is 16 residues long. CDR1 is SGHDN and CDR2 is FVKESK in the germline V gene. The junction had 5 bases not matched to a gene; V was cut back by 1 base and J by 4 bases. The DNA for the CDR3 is TGTGCCAGCAGCCAAGTCGGGACAGGGGGCAAATACGAGCAGTACTTC. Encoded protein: CASSQVGTGGKYEQYF.

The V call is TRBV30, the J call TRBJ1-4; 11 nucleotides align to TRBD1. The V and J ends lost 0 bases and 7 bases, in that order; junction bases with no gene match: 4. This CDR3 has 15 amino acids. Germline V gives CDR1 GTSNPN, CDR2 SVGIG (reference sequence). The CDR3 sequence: CAWSVPGTGGEKLFF. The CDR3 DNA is TGTGCCTGGAGTGTACCAGGGACAGGGGGTGAAAAACTGTTTTTT. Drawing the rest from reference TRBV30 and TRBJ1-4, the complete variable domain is SQTIHQWPATLVQPVGSPLSLECTVEGTSNPNLYWYRQAAGRGLQLLFYSVGIGQISSEVPQNLSASRPQDRQFILSSKKLLLSDSGFYLCAWSVPGTGGEKLFFGSGTQLSVL.

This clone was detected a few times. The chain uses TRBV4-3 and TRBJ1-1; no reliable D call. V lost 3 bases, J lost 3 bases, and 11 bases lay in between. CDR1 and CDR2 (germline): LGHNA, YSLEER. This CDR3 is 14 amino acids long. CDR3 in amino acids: CASSQSETHTEAFF. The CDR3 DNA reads TGCGCCAGCAGCCAGAGCGAGACCCACACTGAAGCTTTCTTT.

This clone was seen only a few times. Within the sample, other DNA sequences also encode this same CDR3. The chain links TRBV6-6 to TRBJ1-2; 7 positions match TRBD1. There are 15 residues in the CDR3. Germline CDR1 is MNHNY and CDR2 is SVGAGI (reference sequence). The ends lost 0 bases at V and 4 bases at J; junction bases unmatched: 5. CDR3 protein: CASSYSPGGSYGYTF. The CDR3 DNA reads TGTGCCAGCAGTTACTCCCCAGGGGGATCCTATGGCTACACCTTC.

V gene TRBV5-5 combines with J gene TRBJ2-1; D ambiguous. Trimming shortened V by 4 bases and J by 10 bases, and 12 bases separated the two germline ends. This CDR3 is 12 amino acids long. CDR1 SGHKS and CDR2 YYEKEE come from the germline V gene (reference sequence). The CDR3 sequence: CASSLRELEQFF. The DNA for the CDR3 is TGTGCCAGCAGCCTACGCGAGCTCGAGCAGTTCTTC.

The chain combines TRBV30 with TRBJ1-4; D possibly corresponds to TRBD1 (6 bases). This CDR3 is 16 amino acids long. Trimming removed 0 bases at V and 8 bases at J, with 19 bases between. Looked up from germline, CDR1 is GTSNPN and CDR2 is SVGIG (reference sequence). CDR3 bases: TGTGCCTGGAGTGTACATATAGGGGGGGCTGGGGAAAAACTGTTTTTT. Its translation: CAWSVHIGGAGEKLFF.

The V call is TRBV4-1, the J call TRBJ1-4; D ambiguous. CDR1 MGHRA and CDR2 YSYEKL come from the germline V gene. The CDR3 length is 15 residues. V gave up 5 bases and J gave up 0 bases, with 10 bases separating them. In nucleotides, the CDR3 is TGCGCCAGCAGCGTGGGCTATGCAACTAATGAAAAACTGTTTTTT. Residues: CASSVGYATNEKLFF.

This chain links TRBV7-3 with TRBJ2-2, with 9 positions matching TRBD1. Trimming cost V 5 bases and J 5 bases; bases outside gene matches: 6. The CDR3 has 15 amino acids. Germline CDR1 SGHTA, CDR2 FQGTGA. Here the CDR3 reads CASSTRTGETGELFF. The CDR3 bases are TGTGCCAGCAGCACTCGGACAGGGGAGACCGGGGAGCTGTTTTTT.

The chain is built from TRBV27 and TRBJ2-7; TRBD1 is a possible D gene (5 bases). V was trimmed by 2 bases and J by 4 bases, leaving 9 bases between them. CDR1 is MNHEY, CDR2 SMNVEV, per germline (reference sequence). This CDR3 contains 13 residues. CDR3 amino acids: CASSLGAAYEQYF. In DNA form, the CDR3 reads TGTGCCAGCAGTTTAGGGGCTGCTTACGAGCAGTACTTC.

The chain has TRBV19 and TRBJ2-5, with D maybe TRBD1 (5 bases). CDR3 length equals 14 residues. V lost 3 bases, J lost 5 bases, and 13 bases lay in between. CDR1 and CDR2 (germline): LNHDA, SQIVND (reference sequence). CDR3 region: CASSIGRDVETQYF. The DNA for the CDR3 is TGTGCCAGTAGTATTGGCAGGGATGTTGAGACCCAGTACTTC.

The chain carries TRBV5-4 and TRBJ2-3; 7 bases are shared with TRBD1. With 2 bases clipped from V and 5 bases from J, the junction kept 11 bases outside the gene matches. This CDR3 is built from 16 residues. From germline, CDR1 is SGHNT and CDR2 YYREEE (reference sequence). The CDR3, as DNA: TGTGCCAGCAGCTTTGTATCGACAGGGAGAGGAGATACGCAGTATTTT. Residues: CASSFVSTGRGDTQYF.

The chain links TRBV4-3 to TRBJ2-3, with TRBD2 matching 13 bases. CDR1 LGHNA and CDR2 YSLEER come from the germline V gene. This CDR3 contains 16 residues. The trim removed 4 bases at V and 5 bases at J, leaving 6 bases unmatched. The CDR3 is CASSPTSGGALDTQYF. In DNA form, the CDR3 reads TGCGCCAGCAGCCCTACTAGCGGGGGGGCACTAGATACGCAGTATTTT.

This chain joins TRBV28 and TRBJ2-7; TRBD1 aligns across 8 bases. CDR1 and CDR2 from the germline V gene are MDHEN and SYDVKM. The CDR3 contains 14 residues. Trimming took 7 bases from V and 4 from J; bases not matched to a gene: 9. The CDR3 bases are TGTGCCAGCACAACAGGGGGTCCGAGATACGAGCAGTACTTC. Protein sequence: CASTTGGPRYEQYF.

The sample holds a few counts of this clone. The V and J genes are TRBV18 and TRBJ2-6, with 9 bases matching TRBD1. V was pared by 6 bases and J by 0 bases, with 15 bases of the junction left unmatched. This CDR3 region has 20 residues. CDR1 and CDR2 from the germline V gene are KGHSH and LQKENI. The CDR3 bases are TGTGCCAGCTCGCAGGCCGTTCCGGGACAGGGTGCCTCTGGGGCCAACGTCCTGACTTTC. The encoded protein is CASSQAVPGQGASGANVLTF. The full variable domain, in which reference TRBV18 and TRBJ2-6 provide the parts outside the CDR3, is NAGVMQNPRHLVRRRGQEARLRCSPMKGHSHVYWYRQLPEEGLKFMVYLQKENIIDESGMPKERFSAEFPKEGPSILRIQQVVRGDSAAYFCASSQAVPGQGASGANVLTFGAGSRLTVL.

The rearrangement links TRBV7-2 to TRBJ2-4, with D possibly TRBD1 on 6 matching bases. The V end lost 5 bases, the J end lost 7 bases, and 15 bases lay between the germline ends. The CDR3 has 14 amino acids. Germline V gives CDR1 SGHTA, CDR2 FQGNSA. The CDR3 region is CASSHGQHGNIQYF. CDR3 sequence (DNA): TGTGCCAGCAGCCACGGACAGCACGGGAACATTCAGTACTTC.

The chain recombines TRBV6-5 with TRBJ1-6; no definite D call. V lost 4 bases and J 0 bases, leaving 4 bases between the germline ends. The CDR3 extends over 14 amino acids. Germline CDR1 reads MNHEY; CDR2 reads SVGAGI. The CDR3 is CASSSSSYNSPLHF. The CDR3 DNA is TGTGCCAGCAGTTCGAGCTCCTATAATTCACCCCTCCACTTT.